The next 10 T cell receptor beta chains were all read from a single sample in a study of shared clonotypes between healthy human individuals. TCRdb keeps only in-frame clones here, not all; method: immunoSEQ multiplex PCR. The sample lists roughly 2 million clones, about 95% seen once, with 0.9% to 1.3% in the top ten. CD8 cells regarded as naive lacked CD45RO, were positively chosen for CCR7, and omitted terminally differentiated effector memory CD45RA+ cells. Material: naive CD8+ T cells sorted from blood. These receptors originate from a man younger than 35 in good health.

The rearrangement links TRBV29-1 to TRBJ2-7; D is ambiguous. CDR1 and CDR2 (germline): SQVTM, ANQGSEA. Trimming pared 3 bases from V and 0 bases from J, leaving 9 bases between. This CDR3 is built from 13 residues. The CDR3 DNA is TGCAGCGTTGATAGTGGGATCTCCTACGAGCAGTACTTC. Translation: CSVDSGISYEQYF.

V usage is TRBV5-6 and J usage is TRBJ2-5, with D unclear. CDR1 and CDR2 from the germline V gene are SGHDT and YYEEEE. CDR3 length equals 13 residues. Trimming removed 3 bases at V and 5 bases at J, with 11 bases between. Written as DNA, the CDR3 is TGTGCCAGCAGCTCGCTGGTGGGGGAGACCCAGTACTTC. Its translation is CASSSLVGETQYF.

This sequence joins TRBV7-2 and TRBJ2-7; maybe TRBD1 (6 bases). V was pared by 5 bases and J by 0 bases, with 14 bases between. Germline V gives CDR1 SGHTA, CDR2 FQGNSA. CDR3 length: 15 residues. The CDR3 here is CASSSWAGDSYEQYF. CDR3 nucleotides: TGTGCCAGCAGCAGCTGGGCAGGGGACTCCTACGAGCAGTACTTC.

J is TRBJ2-1 and V is TRBV15; a possible D gene is TRBD1 (5 bases). This CDR3 region has 16 residues. The ends were cut back, 0 bases at V and 8 bases at J, with 17 bases in the middle. Germline CDR1 is LNHNV and CDR2 is YYDKDF (reference sequence). The CDR3 bases are TGTGCCACCAGCAGAGATTTGGGGCAATTACGGGATGAGCAGTTCTTC. This translates into CATSRDLGQLRDEQFF.

The chain has TRBV5-5 and TRBJ1-3; D not certain. Germline CDR1 and CDR2: SGHKS and YYEKEE (reference sequence). The ends were cut back, 4 bases at V and 4 bases at J, with 12 bases in the middle. This CDR3 spans 14 amino acids. The CDR3 region is CASSTTVAGNTIYF. Written as DNA, the CDR3 is TGTGCCAGCAGCACTACAGTTGCCGGAAACACCATATATTTT.

The V gene is TRBV4-3, the J gene TRBJ1-6; D remains unclear. CDR3 length: 15 residues. Germline lookup yields CDR1 LGHNA and CDR2 YSLEER. V was shortened by 0 bases and J by 6 bases, with 9 bases between the two germline ends. The CDR3 sequence: CASSQEPGLNSPLHF. The CDR3 DNA reads TGCGCCAGCAGCCAAGAACCCGGGCTTAATTCACCCCTCCACTTT.

The J gene is TRBJ1-1, the V gene TRBV9; D gene unclear. This CDR3 comprises 11 residues. The germline gives CDR1 SGDLS, CDR2 YYNGEE. V was clipped by 8 bases and J by 2 bases, with 7 bases between them. The CDR3 protein is CASGENTEAFF. The CDR3 coding sequence is TGTGCCAGTGGGGAAAACACTGAAGCTTTCTTT. Together with reference TRBV9 and TRBJ1-1, the CDR3 gives the full variable domain: DSGVTQTPKHLITATGQRVTLRCSPRSGDLSVYWYQQSLDQGLQFLIQYYNGEERAKGNILERFSAQQFPDLHSELNLSSLELGDSALYFCASGENTEAFFGQGTRLTVV.

V usage is TRBV9 and J usage is TRBJ2-7; tentatively, D is TRBD1 or TRBD2 (5 bases each). Trimming stripped 0 bases from V and 0 bases from J, with 10 bases between. The germline CDR1 and CDR2 sequences are SGDLS and YYNGEE. This CDR3 has 15 amino acids. The CDR3 nucleotides are TGTGCCAGCAGCGTAGACCCGGGACCCTCCTACGAGCAGTACTTC. This codes for CASSVDPGPSYEQYF.

This sequence joins TRBV30 and TRBJ1-1; D is undetermined. The ends were cut back, 7 bases at V and 4 bases at J, with 7 bases in the middle. Germline CDR1 reads GTSNPN; CDR2 reads SVGIG (reference sequence). The CDR3 loop spans 10 amino acids. CDR3 DNA sequence: TGTGCCTACCCAAGCACTGAAGCTTTCTTT. Amino acid sequence: CAYPSTEAFF.

The CDR3 spells CASSVLQGINEQFF. The CDR3, as DNA: TGTGCCAGCAGCGTTTTACAGGGGATCAATGAGCAGTTCTTC. The chain carries TRBV7-6 and TRBJ2-1; 7 nucleotides match TRBD1. This CDR3 has 14 residues. V was clipped by 5 bases and J by 6 bases; unmatched bases: 7. In germline, CDR1 is SGHVS, CDR2 FNYEAQ.